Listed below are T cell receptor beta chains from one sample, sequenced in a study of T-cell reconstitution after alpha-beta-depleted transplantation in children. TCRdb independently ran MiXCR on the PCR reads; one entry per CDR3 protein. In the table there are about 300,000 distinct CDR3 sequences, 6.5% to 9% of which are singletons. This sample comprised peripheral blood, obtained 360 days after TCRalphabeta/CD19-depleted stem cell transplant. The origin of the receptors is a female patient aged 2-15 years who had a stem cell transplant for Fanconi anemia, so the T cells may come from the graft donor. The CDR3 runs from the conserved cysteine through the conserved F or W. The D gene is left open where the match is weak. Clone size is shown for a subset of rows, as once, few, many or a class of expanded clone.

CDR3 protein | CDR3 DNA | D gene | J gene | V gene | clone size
CASSQVQRDNNEQFF | TGTGCCAGCAGCCAAGTCCAACGGGACAACAATGAGCAGTTCTTC | - | TRBJ2-1 | TRBV4-2 | many
CASIYGNSNTEAFF | TGTGCCAGCATATATGGAAACAGCAACACTGAAGCTTTCTTT | - | TRBJ1-1 | TRBV7-9 | -
CASSLEPGNTIYF | TGTGCCAGCAGCTTAGAGCCTGGAAACACCATATATTTT | - | TRBJ1-3 | TRBV7-3 | many
CASSDRSGTDTQYF | TGTGCCAGCAGTGATAGGTCGGGCACAGATACGCAGTATTTT | - | TRBJ2-3 | TRBV2 | -
CASSEGFIGTGENIQYF | TGTGCCAGCAGTGAAGGCTTTATTGGGACAGGCGAAAACATTCAGTACTTC | TRBD1 | TRBJ2-4 | TRBV6-1 | many
CASSLGGPSSYNEQFF | TGCGCCAGCAGCTTGGGGGGGCCGAGCTCCTACAATGAGCAGTTCTTC | - | TRBJ2-1 | TRBV5-1 | many
CASSLPGTGTGYTF | TGCGCCAGCAGCTTGCCCGGGACAGGGACCGGCTACACCTTC | TRBD1 | TRBJ1-2 | TRBV5-1 | many
CASSLTGFRTEAFF | TGTGCCAGCAGTTTGACAGGGTTCCGGACTGAAGCTTTCTTT | TRBD1 | TRBJ1-1 | TRBV12-3/TRBV12-4 | many
CASSLDRGQYNEQFF | TGTGCCAGCAGCTTAGACAGGGGTCAGTACAATGAGCAGTTCTTC | TRBD1 | TRBJ2-1 | TRBV7-8 | many
CASSLSSGGSYNEQFF | TGCGCCAGCAGCCTTAGTAGCGGGGGCTCCTACAATGAGCAGTTCTTC | TRBD2 | TRBJ2-1 | TRBV4-3 | many
CASSPTSGVETQYF | TGTGCCAGCAGCCCGACTAGCGGGGTGGAGACCCAGTACTTC | TRBD2 | TRBJ2-5 | TRBV12-3/TRBV12-4 | many
CASRHTSDEQYF | TGTGCCAGCAGGCACACTAGCGACGAGCAGTACTTC | TRBD2 | TRBJ2-7 | TRBV7-6 | -
CASSYGRAADF | TGTGCCAGCAGTTACGGGAGGGCGGCCGATTTC | TRBD2 | TRBJ2-3 | TRBV6-2/TRBV6-3 | many
CASSLALGQGGYEQYF | TGCGCCAGCAGCTTGGCCCTGGGACAGGGCGGATACGAGCAGTACTTC | TRBD1 | TRBJ2-7 | TRBV5-1 | few
CSARSGRGIDIQYF | TGCAGTGCTAGATCTGGCAGGGGGATTGACATTCAGTACTTC | TRBD1 | TRBJ2-4 | TRBV20-1 | many
CASSPQDSNEKLFF | TGCGCCAGCAGCCCTCAAGACAGCAATGAAAAACTGTTTTTT | - | TRBJ1-4 | TRBV5-1 | many
CASNLSGDYNEQFF | TGTGCCAGCAACCTTAGCGGGGACTACAATGAGCAGTTCTTC | TRBD2 | TRBJ2-1 | TRBV6-5 | many
CASSLTTTTSGNTDTQYF | TGTGCCAGCAGCCTGACTACGACGACTAGCGGGAACACAGATACGCAGTATTTT | TRBD2 | TRBJ2-3 | TRBV9 | many
CASSQVVGSDTGELFF | TGCGCCAGCAGCCAAGTGGTGGGTTCGGACACCGGGGAGCTGTTTTTT | - | TRBJ2-2 | TRBV4-3 | many
CASVRTSQETQYF | TGTGCCAGCGTCAGGACTAGTCAAGAGACCCAGTACTTC | TRBD2 | TRBJ2-5 | TRBV2 | many
CASSQPPLNREGDTGELFF | TGCGCCAGCAGCCAACCCCCGCTAAACAGGGAAGGGGACACCGGGGAGCTGTTTTTT | - | TRBJ2-2 | TRBV4-1 | -